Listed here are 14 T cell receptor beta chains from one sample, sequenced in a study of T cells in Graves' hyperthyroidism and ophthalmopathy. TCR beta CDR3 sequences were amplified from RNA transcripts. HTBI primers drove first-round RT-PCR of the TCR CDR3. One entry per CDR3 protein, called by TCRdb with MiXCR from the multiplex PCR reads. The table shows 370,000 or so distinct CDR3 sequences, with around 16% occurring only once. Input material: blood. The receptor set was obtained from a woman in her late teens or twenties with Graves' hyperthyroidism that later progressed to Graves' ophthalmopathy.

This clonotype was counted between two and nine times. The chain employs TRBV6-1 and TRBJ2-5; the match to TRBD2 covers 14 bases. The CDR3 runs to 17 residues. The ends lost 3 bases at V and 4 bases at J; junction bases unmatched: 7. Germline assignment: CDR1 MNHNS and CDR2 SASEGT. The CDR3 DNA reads TGTGCCAGCAGTGAGATGCCGACTAGCGGGAGGGCAGAGACCCAGTACTTC. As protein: CASSEMPTSGRAETQYF.

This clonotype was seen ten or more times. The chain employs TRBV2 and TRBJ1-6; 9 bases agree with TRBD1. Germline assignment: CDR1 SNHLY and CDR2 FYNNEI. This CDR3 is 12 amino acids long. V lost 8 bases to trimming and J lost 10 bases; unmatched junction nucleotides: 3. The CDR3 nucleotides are TGTGCCAGCCGGGACAGGGACTCACCCCTCCACTTT. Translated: CASRDRDSPLHF.

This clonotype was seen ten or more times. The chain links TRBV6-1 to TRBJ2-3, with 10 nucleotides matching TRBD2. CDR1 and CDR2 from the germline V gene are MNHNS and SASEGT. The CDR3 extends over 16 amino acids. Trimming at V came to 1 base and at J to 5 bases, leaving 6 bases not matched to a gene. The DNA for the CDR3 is TGTGCCAGCAGTGAAGAAAGCGGGAGGGCGGTAGATACGCAGTATTTT. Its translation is CASSEESGRAVDTQYF.

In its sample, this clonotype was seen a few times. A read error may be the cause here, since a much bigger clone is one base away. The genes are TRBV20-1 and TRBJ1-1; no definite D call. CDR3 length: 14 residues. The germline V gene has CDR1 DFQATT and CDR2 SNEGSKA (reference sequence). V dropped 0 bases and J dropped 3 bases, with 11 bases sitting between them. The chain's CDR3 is CSARDLTADTEAFF. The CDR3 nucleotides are TGCAGTGCTAGAGATCTGACGGCGGACACTGAAGCTTTCTTT.

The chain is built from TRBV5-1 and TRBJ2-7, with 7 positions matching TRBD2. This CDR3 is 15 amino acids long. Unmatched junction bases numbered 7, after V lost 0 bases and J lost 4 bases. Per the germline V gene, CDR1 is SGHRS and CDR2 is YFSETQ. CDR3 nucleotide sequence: TGCGCCAGCAGCTTGGGGGCGGGAGTGGGTTACGAGCAGTACTTC. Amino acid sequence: CASSLGAGVGYEQYF.

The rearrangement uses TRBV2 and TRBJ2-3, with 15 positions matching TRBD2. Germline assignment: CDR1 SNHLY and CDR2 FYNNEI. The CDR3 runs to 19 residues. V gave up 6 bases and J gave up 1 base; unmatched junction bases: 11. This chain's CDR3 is CASSRLPGLAGGGTDTQYF. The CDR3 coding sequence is TGTGCCAGCAGCCGGCTCCCCGGACTAGCGGGAGGGGGCACAGATACGCAGTATTTT.

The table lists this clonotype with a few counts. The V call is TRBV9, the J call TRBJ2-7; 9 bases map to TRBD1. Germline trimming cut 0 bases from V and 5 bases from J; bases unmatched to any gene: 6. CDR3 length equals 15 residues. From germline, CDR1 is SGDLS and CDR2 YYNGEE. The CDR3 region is CASSVAGTGSDEQYF. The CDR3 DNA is TGTGCCAGCAGCGTAGCCGGGACAGGGAGCGACGAGCAGTACTTC.

CDR3 region: CASSPWTRNLRETQYF. DNA for the CDR3: TGTGCCAGCTCACCGTGGACTAGAAACCTTCGAGAGACCCAGTACTTC. The gene calls are TRBV18 and TRBJ2-5, with TRBD2 matching 7 bases. Germline trimming cut 3 bases from V and 4 bases from J; bases unmatched to any gene: 11. The CDR3 extends over 16 amino acids. Germline V gene lookup returns CDR1 KGHSH and CDR2 LQKENI.

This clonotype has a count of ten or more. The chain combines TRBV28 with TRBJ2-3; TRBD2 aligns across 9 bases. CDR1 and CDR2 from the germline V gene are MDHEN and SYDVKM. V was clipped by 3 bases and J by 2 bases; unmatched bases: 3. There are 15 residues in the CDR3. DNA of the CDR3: TGTGCCAGCAGTTTGGCTAGCGGGAACACAGATACGCAGTATTTT. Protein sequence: CASSLASGNTDTQYF. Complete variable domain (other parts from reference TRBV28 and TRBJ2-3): DVKVTQSSRYLVKRTGEKVFLECVQDMDHENMFWYRQDPGLGLRLIYFSYDVKMKEKGDIPEGYSVSREKKERFSLILESASTNQTSMYLCASSLASGNTDTQYFGPGTRLTVL.

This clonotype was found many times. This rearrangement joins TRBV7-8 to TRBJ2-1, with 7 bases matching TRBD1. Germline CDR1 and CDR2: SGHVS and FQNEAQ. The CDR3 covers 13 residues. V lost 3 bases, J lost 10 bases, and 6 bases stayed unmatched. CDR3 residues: CASSFRQGREQFF. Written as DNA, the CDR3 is TGTGCCAGCAGCTTCCGACAGGGACGGGAGCAGTTCTTC.

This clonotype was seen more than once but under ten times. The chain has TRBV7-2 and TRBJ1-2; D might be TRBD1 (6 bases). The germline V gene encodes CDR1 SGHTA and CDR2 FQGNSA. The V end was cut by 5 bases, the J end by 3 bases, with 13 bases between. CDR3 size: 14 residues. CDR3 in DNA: TGTGCCAGCAGCCAAACTCGGACAGACTATGGCTACACCTTC. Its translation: CASSQTRTDYGYTF.

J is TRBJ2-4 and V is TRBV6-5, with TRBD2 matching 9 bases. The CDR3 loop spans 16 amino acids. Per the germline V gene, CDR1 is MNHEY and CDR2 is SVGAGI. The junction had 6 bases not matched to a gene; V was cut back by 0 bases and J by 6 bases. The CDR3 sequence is CASSYSAGGPGNIQYF. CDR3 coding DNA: TGTGCCAGCAGTTACTCCGCGGGAGGGCCGGGAAACATTCAGTACTTC.

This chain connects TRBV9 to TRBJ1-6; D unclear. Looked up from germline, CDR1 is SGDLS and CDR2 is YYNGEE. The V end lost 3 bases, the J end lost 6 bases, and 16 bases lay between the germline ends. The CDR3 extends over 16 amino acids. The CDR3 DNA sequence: TGTGCCAGCAGCGGACCGTCGGCAGCGGTTAATTCACCCCTCCACTTT. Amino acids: CASSGPSAAVNSPLHF.

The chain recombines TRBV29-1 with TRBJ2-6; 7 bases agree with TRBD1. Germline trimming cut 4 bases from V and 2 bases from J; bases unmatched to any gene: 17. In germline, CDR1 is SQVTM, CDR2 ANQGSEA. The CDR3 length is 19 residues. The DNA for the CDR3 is TGCAGCGTTGCCGGGACAGAGCTTCCCCTAGGGGCTGGGGCCAACGTCCTGACTTTC. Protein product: CSVAGTELPLGAGANVLTF.